These 19 T cell receptor beta chains came from one sample sequenced in a study of tumor and adjacent non-tumor tissue in lung cancer (dated by TCRdb to the late 2010s). The library was obtained by multiplex PCR. Sequencing was performed on an Illumina HiSeq 2500. TCRbeta libraries were built by three rounds of nested PCR using primers (Table S4), following protocols modified from ARM-PCR. Starting from the raw public reads, TCRdb applied fastp trimming at Q25, assembled clones with MiXCR and retained in-frame beta chains. Each CDR3 protein gets just one entry, which takes the most common genes and DNA from the rows behind it. Present in this sample are 200,000 to 250,000 distinct CDR3 sequences, roughly 70% of which were seen just once. The ten largest clonotypes hold under 30% of the sample. RNA was isolated from bulk unsorted tissue, and RNA quality was assessed with a NanoDrop ND-1000 and an Agilent 2100.

Specimen: lung tumor tissue. These receptors all stem from a man in his sixties with non-small cell lung cancer.

This chain joins TRBV6-5 and TRBJ2-7; no definite D call. Trimming took 2 bases from V and 7 from J, leaving 15 bases between them. The CDR3 is made up of 14 amino acids. From germline, CDR1 is MNHEY and CDR2 SVGAGI. Here the CDR3 reads CASSYDRALREQYF. For the CDR3, the DNA is TGTGCCAGCAGTTACGATCGGGCACTCCGGGAGCAGTACTTC.

Concerning this clonotype: The junction does not match germline at one end; this may be a read error. This chain uses TRBV29-1 with TRBJ2-2, with D possibly being TRBD2 (5 bases). CDR3 size: 12 residues. Germline assignment: CDR1 SQVTM and CDR2 ANQGSEA. The CDR3 sequence is CIVQTAIGELVF. In DNA form, the CDR3 reads TGCATCGTTCAGACTGCCATCGGGGAGCTGGTTTTT.

The rearrangement links TRBV20-1 to TRBJ1-5, with D possibly TRBD1 on 5 matching bases. CDR3 length equals 14 residues. Germline V gene sequence: CDR1 DFQATT, CDR2 SNEGSKA (reference sequence). Trimming took off 0 bases at V and 11 bases at J, with 17 bases between the two ends. CDR3 in amino acids: CSARDRSTRQSQHF. The CDR3 DNA is TGCAGTGCTAGAGATCGATCAACAAGACAGTCCCAGCATTTT.

This chain connects TRBV19 to TRBJ2-2; D call uncertain. Germline CDR1 and CDR2: LNHDA and SQIVND (reference sequence). V dropped 5 bases and J dropped 4 bases, with 11 bases sitting between them. The CDR3 sequence is 14 residues long. CDR3 coding DNA: TGTGCCAGTAGTCCCTACAGAAGCACCGGGGAGCTGTTTTTT. Translating it yields CASSPYRSTGELFF. Variable domain in full (rest from reference TRBV19 and TRBJ2-2): DGGITQSPKYLFRKEGQNVTLSCEQNLNHDAMYWYRQDPGQGLRLIYYSQIVNDFQKGDIAEGYSVSREKKESFPLTVTSAQKNPTAFYLCASSPYRSTGELFFGEGSRLTVL.

In this sample, this clonotype turned up many times. The gene calls are TRBV11-3 and TRBJ2-3, with D maybe TRBD1 (6 bases). V was clipped by 5 bases and J by 1 base, with 19 bases between them. This CDR3 is 17 amino acids long. Germline V CDR1 and CDR2: SGHNT, YENEEA. The CDR3 protein is CASSHGQTGRGTDTQYF. CDR3 nucleotide sequence: TGTGCCAGCAGCCACGGACAGACGGGCAGGGGCACAGATACGCAGTATTTT.

This chain connects TRBV20-1 to TRBJ2-5; 13 bases agree with TRBD2. Germline V gene lookup returns CDR1 DFQATT and CDR2 SNEGSKA (reference sequence). The V segment lost 8 bases and the J segment 4 bases; nucleotides outside the gene matches: 7. The CDR3 loop spans 14 amino acids. CDR3 bases: TGCAGTTCTCCAGGACTAGCGGGAGTAGAGACCCAGTACTTC. Translated: CSSPGLAGVETQYF.

In DNA form, the CDR3 reads TGTGCCAGCAGTTTGTTTCAGGGGAGCACTGAAGCTTTCTTT. Translation: CASSLFQGSTEAFF. The chain uses TRBV12-3 or TRBV12-4 and TRBJ1-1, with D perhaps TRBD1 (6 bases). V was cut by 3 bases and J by 4 bases, with 12 bases left in between. The CDR3 is 14 amino acids.

Of note for this clonotype: The germline gene is not matched at one end of the junction; a read error may be the cause. The genes are TRBV4-2 and TRBJ2-2, with 8 bases matching TRBD1. The CDR3 covers 15 residues. Germline V lookup: CDR1 LGHNA, CDR2 YNFKEQ. CDR3 sequence: CASTLTGENTVELFF. Here the CDR3 DNA reads TGTGCCAGCACCTTGACAGGGGAGAACACCGTGGAGCTGTTTTTT.

In regard to this clonotype: At one end, the junction sequence differs from germline, possibly due to a read error. The chain employs TRBV20-1 and TRBJ2-3; 9 bases align to TRBD2. CDR3 length: 14 residues. Germline CDR1 DFQATT, CDR2 SNEGSKA (reference sequence). The CDR3 region has the DNA TGCAGTACTAGAGTCGCGGGAGGGGAAGGTATGCAGTATTTT. This gives the protein CSTRVAGGEGMQYF.

V usage is TRBV29-1 and J usage is TRBJ2-2; no clear D. The CDR3 has 12 amino acids. The germline gives CDR1 SQVTM, CDR2 ANQGSEA. CDR3 nucleotides: TGCAGAGCTCATACTGCCACCGGGGAGCTGTTTTTT. This gives the protein CRAHTATGELFF.

On this clonotype itself: One base away lies a much larger clone, so this may be a sequencing read error. The conserved closing phenylalanine or tryptophan is absent in this CDR3, likely reflecting a read error. Here the CDR3 reads CASSLRRDAFYEQYL. CDR3 sequence (DNA): TGTGCCAGCAGCTTACGGAGGGACGCCTTCTACGAGCAGTACCTC. The chain is built from TRBV5-5 and TRBJ2-7; maybe TRBD2 (6 bases). This CDR3 spans 15 amino acids. Germline CDR1 is SGHKS and CDR2 is YYEKEE (reference sequence). Deletions cut 2 bases from V and 3 bases from J, with 15 bases between.

With respect to this clonotype: A junction boundary mismatches the germline segment, possibly from a read error. CDR3 sequence (DNA): TGTGCCAGCAGCTTAGATCGACTAGCGGGACTACGTAATGAGCAGTTATTC. Its translation is CASSLDRLAGLRNEQLF. J is TRBJ2-1 and V is TRBV11-3, with TRBD2 identical over 11 bases. The germline gives CDR1 SGHNT, CDR2 YENEEA. This CDR3 is built from 17 residues.

This chain connects TRBV29-1 to TRBJ2-7; D might be TRBD2 (6 bases). V was trimmed by 6 bases and J by 3 bases, leaving 15 bases between them. The CDR3 loop spans 13 amino acids. Germline lookup yields CDR1 SQVTM and CDR2 ANQGSEA. CDR3 nucleotides: TGCAGCGTCCGGAGGGACCCCTTCTACGAGCAGTACTTC. It is translated as CSVRRDPFYEQYF.

With respect to this clonotype: The junction departs from germline at one end; a sequencing error may be responsible. This chain uses TRBV12-3 or TRBV12-4 with TRBJ2-1, with D unclear. The CDR3 is 14 residues long. CDR3 sequence reads: CASNRATSYNEEFF. The CDR3, as DNA: TGTGCCAGCAATAGAGCGACGTCCTACAATGAGGAGTTCTTC.

This clonotype was seen a handful of times. This chain links TRBV20-1 with TRBJ1-2; perhaps TRBD1 as D (5 bases). V lost 0 bases, J lost 8 bases, and 19 bases lay in between. CDR3 length: 15 amino acids. Germline lookup yields CDR1 DFQATT and CDR2 SNEGSKA (reference sequence). The CDR3 loop is CSARDPRGGLDGYTF. The CDR3 DNA reads as TGCAGTGCTAGAGATCCGAGGGGAGGTCTGGACGGCTACACCTTC.

The J gene is TRBJ2-5, the V gene TRBV5-1; TRBD1 matches 8 bases. The V and J ends lost 2 bases and 5 bases, in that order; junction bases with no gene match: 5. This CDR3 spans 14 amino acids. Germline V gene sequence: CDR1 SGHRS, CDR2 YFSETQ. The CDR3 sequence: CASSFGQGSETQYF. For the CDR3, the DNA is TGCGCCAGCAGCTTCGGACAGGGCAGTGAGACCCAGTACTTC.

The chain carries TRBV6-5 and TRBJ2-1; 9 bases line up with TRBD2. This CDR3 region has 15 residues. Germline lookup yields CDR1 MNHEY and CDR2 SVGAGI. With 8 bases clipped from V and 7 bases from J, the junction kept 12 bases outside the gene matches. The CDR3 coding sequence is TGTGCCAGCGGTCACGGCGGGAGGGCCAGTAATGAGCAGTTCTTC. This encodes CASGHGGRASNEQFF.

Of note for this clonotype: It is likely a read error, because the conserved phenylalanine at the end of the CDR3 is missing. The CDR3 region has the DNA TGCAGTGCAGAGGGGGACACACGCTACAATGACCAGTTCATC. Translated, it gives CSAEGDTRYNDQFI. V and J are TRBV20-1 and TRBJ2-1, with a tentative D call TRBD1 (6 bases). The V gene's germline CDR1 is DFQATT and CDR2 SNEGSKA (reference sequence). The CDR3 spans 14 residues.

This clonotype appeared many times. The rearrangement links TRBV6-5 to TRBJ2-3; D is uncertain. From germline, CDR1 is MNHEY and CDR2 SVGAGI. The CDR3 extends over 15 amino acids. V was trimmed by 5 bases and J by 0 bases, leaving 12 bases between them. The CDR3 is CASSPRVRSTDTQYF. The CDR3 DNA reads TGTGCCAGCAGTCCACGGGTCCGAAGCACAGATACGCAGTATTTT.